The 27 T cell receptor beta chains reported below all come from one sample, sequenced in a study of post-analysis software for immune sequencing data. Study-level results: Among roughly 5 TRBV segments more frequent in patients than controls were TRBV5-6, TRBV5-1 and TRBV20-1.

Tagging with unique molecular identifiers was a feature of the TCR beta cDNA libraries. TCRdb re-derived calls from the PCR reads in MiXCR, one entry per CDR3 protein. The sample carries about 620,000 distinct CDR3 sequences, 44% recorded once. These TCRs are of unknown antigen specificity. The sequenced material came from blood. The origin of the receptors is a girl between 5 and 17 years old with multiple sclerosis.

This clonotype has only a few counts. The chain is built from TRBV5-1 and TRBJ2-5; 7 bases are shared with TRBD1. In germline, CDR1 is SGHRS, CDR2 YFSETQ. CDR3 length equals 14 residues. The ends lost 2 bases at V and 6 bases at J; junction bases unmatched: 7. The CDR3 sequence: CASSFNRGPKTQYF. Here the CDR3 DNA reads TGCGCCAGCAGCTTTAACAGGGGACCAAAGACCCAGTACTTC.

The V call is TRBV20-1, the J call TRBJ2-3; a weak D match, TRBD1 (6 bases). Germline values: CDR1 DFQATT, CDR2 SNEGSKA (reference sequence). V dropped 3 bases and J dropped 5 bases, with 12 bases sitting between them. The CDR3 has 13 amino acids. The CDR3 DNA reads TGCAGTGCTAGCCGACAGGTCCAAGATACGCAGTATTTT. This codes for CSASRQVQDTQYF.

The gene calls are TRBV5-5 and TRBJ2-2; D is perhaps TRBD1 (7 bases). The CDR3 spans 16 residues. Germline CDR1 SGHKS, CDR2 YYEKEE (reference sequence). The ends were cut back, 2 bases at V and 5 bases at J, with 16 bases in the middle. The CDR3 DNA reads TGTGCCAGCAGCTTTAAGCAGGCAGGGGGGACCGGGGAGCTGTTTTTT. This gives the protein CASSFKQAGGTGELFF.

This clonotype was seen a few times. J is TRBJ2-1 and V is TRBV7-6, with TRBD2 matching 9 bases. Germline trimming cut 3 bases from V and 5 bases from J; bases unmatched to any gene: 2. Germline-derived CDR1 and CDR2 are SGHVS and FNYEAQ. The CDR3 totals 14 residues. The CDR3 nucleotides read TGTGCCAGCAGCTTCGCTAGCGGGAACAATGAGCAGTTCTTC. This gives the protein CASSFASGNNEQFF.

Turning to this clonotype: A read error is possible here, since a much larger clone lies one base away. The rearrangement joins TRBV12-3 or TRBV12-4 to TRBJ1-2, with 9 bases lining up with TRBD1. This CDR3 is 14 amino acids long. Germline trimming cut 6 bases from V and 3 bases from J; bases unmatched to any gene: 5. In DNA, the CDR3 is TGTGCCAGCAGACCGACAGGGGGGCACTATGGCTACACCTTC. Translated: CASRPTGGHYGYTF.

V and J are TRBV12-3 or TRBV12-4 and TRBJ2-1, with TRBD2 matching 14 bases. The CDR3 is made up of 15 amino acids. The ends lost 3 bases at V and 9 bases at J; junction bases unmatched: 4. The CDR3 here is CASSLTSGRAVEQFF. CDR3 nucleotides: TGTGCCAGCAGTTTGACTAGCGGGAGGGCCGTTGAGCAGTTCTTC.

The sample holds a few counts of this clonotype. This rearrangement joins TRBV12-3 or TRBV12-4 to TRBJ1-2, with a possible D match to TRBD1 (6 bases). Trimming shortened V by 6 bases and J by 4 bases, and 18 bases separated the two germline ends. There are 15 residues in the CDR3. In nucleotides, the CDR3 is TGTGCCAGCAGGGGAGGGGACATTGGAGGCTATGGCTACACCTTC. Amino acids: CASRGGDIGGYGYTF.

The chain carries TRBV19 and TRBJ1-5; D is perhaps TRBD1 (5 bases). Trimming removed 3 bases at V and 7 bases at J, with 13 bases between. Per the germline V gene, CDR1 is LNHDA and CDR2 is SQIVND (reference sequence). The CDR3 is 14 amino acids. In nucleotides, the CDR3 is TGTGCCAGTAGTATGTATGGGGGGGACCAGCCCCAGCATTTT. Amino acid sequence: CASSMYGGDQPQHF. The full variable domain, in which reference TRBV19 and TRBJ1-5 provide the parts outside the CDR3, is DGGITQSPKYLFRKEGQNVTLSCEQNLNHDAMYWYRQDPGQGLRLIYYSQIVNDFQKGDIAEGYSVSREKKESFPLTVTSAQKNPTAFYLCASSMYGGDQPQHFGDGTRLSIL.

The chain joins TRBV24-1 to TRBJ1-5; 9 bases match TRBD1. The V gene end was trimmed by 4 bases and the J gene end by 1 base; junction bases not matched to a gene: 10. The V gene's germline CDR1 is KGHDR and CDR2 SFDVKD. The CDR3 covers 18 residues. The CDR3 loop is CATSDPTGGEGSNQPQHF. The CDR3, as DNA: TGTGCCACCAGTGACCCCACAGGGGGCGAGGGCAGCAATCAGCCCCAGCATTTT.

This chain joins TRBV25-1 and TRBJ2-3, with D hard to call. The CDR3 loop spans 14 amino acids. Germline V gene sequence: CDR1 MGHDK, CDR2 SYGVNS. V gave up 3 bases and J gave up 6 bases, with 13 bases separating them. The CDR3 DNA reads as TGTGCCAGCAGTGACGGGCGATCGGGTGATACGCAGTATTTT. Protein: CASSDGRSGDTQYF.

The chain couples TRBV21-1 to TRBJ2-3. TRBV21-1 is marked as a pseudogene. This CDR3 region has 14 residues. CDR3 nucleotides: TGTGCCAGCAGCAAACATGACAGCACAGATACGCAGTATTTT. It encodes CASSKHDSTDTQYF.

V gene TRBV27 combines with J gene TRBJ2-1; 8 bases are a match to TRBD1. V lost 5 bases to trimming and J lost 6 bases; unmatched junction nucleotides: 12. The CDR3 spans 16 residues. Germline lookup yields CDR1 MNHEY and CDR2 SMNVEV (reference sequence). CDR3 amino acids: CASSRSWTGSANEQFF. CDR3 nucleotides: TGTGCCAGCAGTAGAAGCTGGACAGGGTCGGCCAATGAGCAGTTCTTC.

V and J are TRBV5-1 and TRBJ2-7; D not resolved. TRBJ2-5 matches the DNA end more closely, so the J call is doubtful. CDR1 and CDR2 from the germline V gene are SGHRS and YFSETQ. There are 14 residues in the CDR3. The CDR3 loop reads CASSLQLSGETQYF. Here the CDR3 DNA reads TGCGCCAGCAGCTTACAACTGTCCGGGGAGACCCAGTACTTC.

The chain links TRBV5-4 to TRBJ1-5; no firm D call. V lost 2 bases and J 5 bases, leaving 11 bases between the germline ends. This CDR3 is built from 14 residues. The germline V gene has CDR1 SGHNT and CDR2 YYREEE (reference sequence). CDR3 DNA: TGTGCCAGCAGCTTTTGGCCAGGCGATCAGCCCCAGCATTTT. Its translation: CASSFWPGDQPQHF.

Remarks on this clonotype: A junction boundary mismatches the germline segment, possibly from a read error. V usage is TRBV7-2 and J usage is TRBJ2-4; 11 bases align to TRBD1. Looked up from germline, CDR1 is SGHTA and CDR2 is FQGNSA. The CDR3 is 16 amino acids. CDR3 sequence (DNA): TGTGCCAGCAGCTTTAGATCCCGGGACAGGGGGAACATTCGGTACTTC. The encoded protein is CASSFRSRDRGNIRYF.

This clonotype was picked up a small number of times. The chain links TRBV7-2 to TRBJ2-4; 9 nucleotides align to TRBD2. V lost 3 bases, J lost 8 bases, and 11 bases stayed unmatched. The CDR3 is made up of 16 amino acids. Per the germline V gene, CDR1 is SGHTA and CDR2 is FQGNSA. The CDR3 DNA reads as TGTGCCAGCAGCTTTGGTAGCGGGGGAGCTGGGGACATTCAGTACTTC. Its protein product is CASSFGSGGAGDIQYF.

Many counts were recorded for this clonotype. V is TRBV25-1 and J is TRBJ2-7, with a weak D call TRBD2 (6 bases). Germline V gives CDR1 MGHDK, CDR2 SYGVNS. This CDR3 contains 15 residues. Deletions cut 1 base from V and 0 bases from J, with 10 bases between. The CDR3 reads CASSELGRSSYEQYF. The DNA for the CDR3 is TGTGCCAGCAGTGAATTGGGGAGGAGCTCCTACGAGCAGTACTTC.

The CDR3 is CASSIDGAWTGAENYGYTF. Written as DNA, the CDR3 is TGTGCCAGTAGTATAGACGGTGCCTGGACAGGGGCGGAGAACTATGGCTACACCTTC. The chain links TRBV19 to TRBJ1-2; 9 nucleotides match TRBD1. CDR3 length equals 19 residues. With V trimmed by 0 bases and J by 2 bases, 13 bases remained unmatched. In germline, CDR1 is LNHDA, CDR2 SQIVND (reference sequence).

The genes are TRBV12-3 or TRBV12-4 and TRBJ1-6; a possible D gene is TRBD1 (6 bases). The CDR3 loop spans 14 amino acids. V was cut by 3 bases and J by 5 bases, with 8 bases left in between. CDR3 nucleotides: TGTGCCAGCAGTTTTCGGACAGATAATTCACCCCTCCACTTT. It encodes CASSFRTDNSPLHF.

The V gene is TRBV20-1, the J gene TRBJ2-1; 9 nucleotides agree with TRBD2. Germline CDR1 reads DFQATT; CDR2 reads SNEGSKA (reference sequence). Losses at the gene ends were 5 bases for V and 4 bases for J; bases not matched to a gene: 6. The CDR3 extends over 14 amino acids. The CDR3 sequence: CSALSGGQYNEQFF. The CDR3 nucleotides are TGCAGTGCTCTTAGCGGGGGCCAGTACAATGAGCAGTTCTTC.

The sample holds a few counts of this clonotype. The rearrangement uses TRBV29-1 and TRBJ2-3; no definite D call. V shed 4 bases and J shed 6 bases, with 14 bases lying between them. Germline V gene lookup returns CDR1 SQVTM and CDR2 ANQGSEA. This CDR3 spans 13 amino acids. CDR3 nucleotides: TGCAGCGTTGCCCTGGTCCTAAAGGATACGCAGTATTTT. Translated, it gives CSVALVLKDTQYF.

CDR3 protein: CASSEVRGLDGYTF. DNA for the CDR3: TGTGCCAGCAGTGAAGTCAGGGGGCTTGATGGCTACACCTTC. V is TRBV6-1 and J is TRBJ1-2, with TRBD1 matching 8 bases. The CDR3 runs to 14 residues. The J segment lost 6 bases and the V segment lost 1 base, leaving 4 bases of the junction unmatched. The germline V gene encodes CDR1 MNHNS and CDR2 SASEGT.

CDR3 DNA: TGTGCCAGCAGCGTTGGGGGGGGGAACCAAGAGACCCAGTACTTC. This sequence encodes CASSVGGGNQETQYF. This chain joins TRBV9 and TRBJ2-5, with 7 positions matching TRBD2. Germline-derived CDR1 and CDR2 are SGDLS and YYNGEE. This CDR3 contains 15 residues. Trimming cost V 2 bases and J 0 bases; bases outside gene matches: 4.

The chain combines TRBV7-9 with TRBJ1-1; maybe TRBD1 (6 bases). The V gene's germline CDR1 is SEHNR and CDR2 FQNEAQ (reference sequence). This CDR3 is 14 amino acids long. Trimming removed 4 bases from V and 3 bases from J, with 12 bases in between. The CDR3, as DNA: TGTGCCAGCAGCTCCGACAGGCTTTACACTGAAGCTTTCTTT. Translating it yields CASSSDRLYTEAFF.

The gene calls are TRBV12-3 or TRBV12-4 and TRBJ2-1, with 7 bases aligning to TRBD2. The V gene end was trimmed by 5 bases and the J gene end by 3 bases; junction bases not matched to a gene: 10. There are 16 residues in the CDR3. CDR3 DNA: TGTGCCAGCAGTGGACTACTAGCGACTCACTACAATGAGCAGTTCTTC. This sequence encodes CASSGLLATHYNEQFF.

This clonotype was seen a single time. DNA of the CDR3: TGTGCCAGCAGTTCCCTGACTCGTTACCGGCTAAATGAGCAGTTCTTC. Protein product: CASSSLTRYRLNEQFF. The chain couples TRBV27 to TRBJ2-1; D is ambiguous. The CDR3 length is 16 residues. V lost 4 bases, J lost 7 bases, and 20 bases lay in between. Per germline, CDR1 MNHEY and CDR2 SMNVEV (reference sequence).

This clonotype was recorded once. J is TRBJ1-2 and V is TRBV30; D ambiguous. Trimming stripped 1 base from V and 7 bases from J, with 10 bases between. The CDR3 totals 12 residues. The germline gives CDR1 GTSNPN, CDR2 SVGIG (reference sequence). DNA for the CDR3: TGTGCCTGGAGTGAAACACCTGGTGGCTACACCTTC. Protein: CAWSETPGGYTF.